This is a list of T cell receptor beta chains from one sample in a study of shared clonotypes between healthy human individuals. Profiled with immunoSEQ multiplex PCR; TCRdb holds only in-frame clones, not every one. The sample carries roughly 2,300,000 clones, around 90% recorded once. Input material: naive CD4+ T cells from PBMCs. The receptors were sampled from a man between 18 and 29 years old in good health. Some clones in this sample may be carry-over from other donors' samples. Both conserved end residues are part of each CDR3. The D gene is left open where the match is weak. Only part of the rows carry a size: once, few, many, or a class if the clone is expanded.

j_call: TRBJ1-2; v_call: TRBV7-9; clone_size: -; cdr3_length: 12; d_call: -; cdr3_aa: CASSLVAGRKNF; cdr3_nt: TGTGCCAGCAGCTTAGTGGCGGGGAGGAAGAACTTC
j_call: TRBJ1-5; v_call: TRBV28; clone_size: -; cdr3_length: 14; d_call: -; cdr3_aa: CASSLRQFNQPQHF; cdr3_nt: TGTGCCAGCAGTTTGAGACAGTTCAATCAGCCCCAGCATTTT
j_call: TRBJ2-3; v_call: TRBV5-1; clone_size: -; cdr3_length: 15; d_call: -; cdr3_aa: CASSSPGGGTDTQYF; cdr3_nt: TGCGCCAGCAGCTCACCGGGTGGAGGCACAGATACGCAGTATTTT
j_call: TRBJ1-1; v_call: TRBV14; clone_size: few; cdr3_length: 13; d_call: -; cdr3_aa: CASSQGRTDEAFF; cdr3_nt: TGTGCCAGCAGCCAAGGTCGGACCGATGAAGCTTTCTTT
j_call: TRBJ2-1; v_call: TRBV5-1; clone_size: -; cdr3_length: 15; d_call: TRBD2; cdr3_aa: CASSLAVTSYNEQFF; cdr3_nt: TGCGCCAGCAGCCTAGCGGTAACTTCCTACAATGAGCAGTTCTTC
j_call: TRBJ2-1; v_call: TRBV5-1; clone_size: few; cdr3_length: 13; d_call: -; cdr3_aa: CASSLTGYNEQFF; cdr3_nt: TGCGCCAGCAGCTTAACAGGGTACAATGAGCAGTTCTTC
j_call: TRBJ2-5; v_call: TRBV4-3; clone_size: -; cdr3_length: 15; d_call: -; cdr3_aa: CASSQDRTQQETQYF; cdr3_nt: TGCGCCAGCAGCCAAGATAGGACGCAGCAAGAGACCCAGTACTTC
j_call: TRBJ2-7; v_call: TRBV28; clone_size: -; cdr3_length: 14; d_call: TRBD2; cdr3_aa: CASSLAGARYEQYF; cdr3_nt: TGTGCCAGCAGTTTAGCGGGAGCGCGGTACGAGCAGTACTTC
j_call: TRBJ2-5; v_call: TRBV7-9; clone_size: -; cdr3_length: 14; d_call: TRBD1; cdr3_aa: CASSQTGGKETQYF; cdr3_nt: TGTGCCAGCAGCCAGACAGGGGGCAAGGAGACCCAGTACTTC
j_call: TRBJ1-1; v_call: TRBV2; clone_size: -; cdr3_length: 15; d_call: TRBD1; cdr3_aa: CASRTTGAIGTEAFF; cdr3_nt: TGTGCCAGCAGGACGACAGGGGCGATTGGCACTGAAGCTTTCTTT
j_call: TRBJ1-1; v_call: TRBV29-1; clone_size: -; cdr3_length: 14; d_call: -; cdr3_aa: CSAGGGGGYTEAFF; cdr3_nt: TGCAGCGCGGGCGGAGGGGGAGGGTACACTGAAGCTTTCTTT
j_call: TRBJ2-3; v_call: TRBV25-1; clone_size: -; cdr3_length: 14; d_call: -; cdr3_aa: CASSDPTYTDTQYF; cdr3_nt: TGTGCCAGCAGTGACCCCACCTACACAGATACGCAGTATTTT
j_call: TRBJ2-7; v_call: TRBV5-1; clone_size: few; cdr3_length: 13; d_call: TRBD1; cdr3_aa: CASTGTASYEQYF; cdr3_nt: TGCGCCAGCACTGGGACAGCTTCCTACGAGCAGTACTTC
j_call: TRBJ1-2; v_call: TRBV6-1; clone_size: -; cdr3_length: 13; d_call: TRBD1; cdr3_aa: CASRGQAHYGYTF; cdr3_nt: TGTGCCAGCAGGGGACAGGCTCACTATGGCTACACCTTC
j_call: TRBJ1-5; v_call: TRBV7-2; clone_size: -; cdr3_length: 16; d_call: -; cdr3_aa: CASSRTGRSSNQPQHF; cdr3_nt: TGTGCCAGCAGTCGAACCGGACGTAGTAGCAATCAGCCCCAGCATTTT